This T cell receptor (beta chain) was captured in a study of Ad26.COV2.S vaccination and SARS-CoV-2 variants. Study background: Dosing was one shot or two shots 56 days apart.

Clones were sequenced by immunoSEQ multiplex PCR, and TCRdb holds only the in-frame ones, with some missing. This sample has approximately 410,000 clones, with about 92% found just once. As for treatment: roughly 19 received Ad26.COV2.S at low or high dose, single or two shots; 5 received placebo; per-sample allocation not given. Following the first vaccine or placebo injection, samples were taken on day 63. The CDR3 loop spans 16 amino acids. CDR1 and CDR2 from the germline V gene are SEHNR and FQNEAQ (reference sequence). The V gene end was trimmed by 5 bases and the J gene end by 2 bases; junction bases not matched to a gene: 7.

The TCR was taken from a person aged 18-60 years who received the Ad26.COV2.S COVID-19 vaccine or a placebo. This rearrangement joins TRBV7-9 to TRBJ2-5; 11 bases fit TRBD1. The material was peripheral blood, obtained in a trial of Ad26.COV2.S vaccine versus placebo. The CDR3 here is CASSARTGGPQETQYF. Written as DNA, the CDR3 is TGTGCCAGCAGCGCTAGGACAGGGGGCCCTCAAGAGACCCAGTACTTC.